These 20 T cell receptor beta chains share one sample of origin, sequenced in a study of T cell responses to AZD1222 COVID-19 vaccine. The assay was immunoSEQ multiplex PCR, and TCRdb's table has in-frame clones only and misses some. The data contain 120,000 or so clones, about 90% of them singletons. The sequenced sample was peripheral blood, obtained on day 0 of AZD1222 vaccination. The source is an adult in good health.

The chain uses TRBV5-1 and TRBJ1-1, with 9 nucleotides matching TRBD1. The CDR3 consists of 12 residues. Germline CDR1 and CDR2: SGHRS and YFSETQ. Losses at the gene ends were 4 bases for V and 8 bases for J; bases not matched to a gene: 3. CDR3 sequence (DNA): TGCGCCAGCAGCCAGGGACAGGGCGAAGCTTTCTTT. Protein sequence: CASSQGQGEAFF. The complete variable domain, with remaining parts taken from reference TRBV5-1 and TRBJ1-1, reads KAGVTQTPRYLIKTRGQQVTLSCSPISGHRSVSWYQQTPGQGLQFLFEYFSETQRNKGNFPGRFSGRQFSNSRSEMNVSTLELGDSALYLCASSQGQGEAFFGQGTRLTVV.

The chain is built from TRBV27 and TRBJ1-2; 7 bases line up with TRBD1. Germline values: CDR1 MNHEY, CDR2 SMNVEV (reference sequence). CDR3 length: 15 amino acids. The V gene end was trimmed by 3 bases and the J gene end by 0 bases; junction bases not matched to a gene: 4. For the CDR3, the DNA is TGTGCCAGCAGTTTTGCAGGGGGTGCTAACTATGGCTACACCTTC. Amino acids: CASSFAGGANYGYTF.

V and J are TRBV28 and TRBJ2-2; the D gene could be TRBD1 or TRBD2 (5 bases each). Germline CDR1 MDHEN, CDR2 SYDVKM. The ends were cut back, 4 bases at V and 8 bases at J, with 17 bases in the middle. This CDR3 is built from 15 residues. As DNA, the CDR3 is TGTGCCAGCAGTTCGACCGGGGCAGGGCCTGGGGAGCTGTTTTTT. Translated: CASSSTGAGPGELFF.

The V gene is TRBV19, the J gene TRBJ1-2; D is perhaps TRBD1 (6 bases). CDR1 is LNHDA and CDR2 is SQIVND in the germline V gene (reference sequence). This CDR3 has 14 amino acids. Trimming took off 7 bases at V and 6 bases at J, with 18 bases between the two ends. CDR3 sequence reads: CASNPTGLVNGYTF. The CDR3 coding sequence is TGTGCCAGTAACCCCACAGGGTTGGTCAATGGCTACACCTTC.

V usage is TRBV5-1 and J usage is TRBJ2-3; D is possibly TRBD2 (6 bases). The CDR3 covers 15 residues. Trimming removed 6 bases at V and 1 base at J, with 15 bases between. Germline assignment: CDR1 SGHRS and CDR2 YFSETQ. CDR3 nucleotides: TGCGCCAGCAAGCCGGGAGACATACGCACAGATACGCAGTATTTT. Residues: CASKPGDIRTDTQYF.

The chain combines TRBV7-3 with TRBJ2-1; D is ambiguous. This CDR3 is 13 amino acids long. CDR1 SGHTA and CDR2 FQGTGA come from the germline V gene. Trimming shortened V by 2 bases and J by 3 bases, and 5 bases separated the two germline ends. Written as DNA, the CDR3 is TGTGCCAGCAGCTTAGGGATCTACAATGAGCAGTTCTTC. This gives the protein CASSLGIYNEQFF.

The chain uses TRBV3-1 (or the pseudogene TRBV3-2) and TRBJ1-6, with D maybe TRBD1 (5 bases). The length of the CDR3 is 15 residues. V was clipped by 1 base and J by 8 bases, with 12 bases between them. CDR1 LGHDT and CDR2 YNNKEL come from the germline V gene (reference sequence). The CDR3 DNA follows: TGTGCCAGCAGCCAAGCGTCAGGGAGCTATTCACCCCTCCACTTT. Translating gives CASSQASGSYSPLHF.

The rearrangement links TRBV19 to TRBJ2-7; possible D gene TRBD1, 6 bases. V gave up 5 bases and J gave up 0 bases, with 8 bases separating them. Germline assignment: CDR1 LNHDA and CDR2 SQIVND (reference sequence). This CDR3 is built from 13 residues. CDR3 in amino acids: CASSRDNSYEQYF. CDR3 nucleotide sequence: TGTGCCAGTAGTCGGGACAACTCCTACGAGCAGTACTTC.

The rearrangement uses TRBV5-1 and TRBJ2-6, with D hard to call. Germline CDR1 is SGHRS and CDR2 is YFSETQ. The germline V and J ends were trimmed by 5 bases and 0 bases, with 6 bases remaining between them. This CDR3 comprises 14 residues. The CDR3: CASRDVSGANVLTF. The DNA of the CDR3 is TGCGCCAGCAGGGACGTCTCTGGGGCCAACGTCCTGACTTTC.

In its sample, this clone ranks as medium-sized. This chain's CDR3 is CASSLRDGSHEQYF. In DNA form, the CDR3 reads TGTGCCAGCAGTCTCCGGGACGGGTCCCACGAGCAGTACTTC. The chain combines TRBV27 with TRBJ2-7; D might be TRBD1 or TRBD2, each matching 5 bases. V lost 5 bases to trimming and J lost 5 bases, with 16 bases between them. Germline V gene lookup returns CDR1 MNHEY and CDR2 SMNVEV (reference sequence). This CDR3 spans 14 amino acids.

The J gene is TRBJ2-3, the V gene TRBV20-1, with 8 bases aligning to TRBD2. V was clipped by 6 bases and J by 2 bases; unmatched bases: 10. The germline CDR1 and CDR2 sequences are DFQATT and SNEGSKA (reference sequence). The CDR3 has 15 amino acids. The CDR3 sequence is CSASGLAGPTDTQYF. The CDR3 DNA reads as TGCAGTGCAAGTGGGTTAGCGGGACCCACAGATACGCAGTATTTT.

This clone was recorded a few times. The chain links TRBV4-3 to TRBJ1-3; D is unresolved. CDR1 and CDR2 (germline): LGHNA, YSLEER. The CDR3 covers 16 residues. Trimming cost V 0 bases and J 2 bases, with 11 bases left between them. The CDR3 protein is CASSQDPGRTGNTIYF. For the CDR3, the DNA is TGCGCCAGCAGCCAAGATCCCGGCAGGACTGGAAACACCATATATTTT.

Notes on this clone: Other DNA sequences within the sample encode an identical CDR3. The gene calls are TRBV27 and TRBJ2-7; 10 nucleotides align to TRBD1. The trim removed 3 bases at V and 3 bases at J, leaving 2 bases unmatched. CDR1 MNHEY and CDR2 SMNVEV come from the germline V gene (reference sequence). The CDR3 contains 14 residues. The CDR3 here is CASSFRDRGYEQYF. DNA for the CDR3: TGTGCCAGCAGTTTCCGGGACAGGGGCTACGAGCAGTACTTC.

This chain connects TRBV7-3 to TRBJ2-1, with D tentatively TRBD2 (6 bases). V lost 5 bases and J lost 12, with 14 bases in between. Germline loops: CDR1 SGHTA, CDR2 FQGTGA. The CDR3 runs 12 residues. The DNA of the CDR3 is TGTGCCAGCAGCCACCCCCAGGGAGGGCAGTTCTTC. Translating gives CASSHPQGGQFF.

This sequence joins TRBV3-1 (or the pseudogene TRBV3-2) and TRBJ2-7, with D perhaps given as TRBD1 or TRBD2 (5 bases each). This CDR3 region has 16 residues. Germline V lookup: CDR1 LGHDT, CDR2 YNNKEL (reference sequence). V was cut by 4 bases and J by 0 bases, with 16 bases left in between. The CDR3: CASSRVGRSSSYEQYF. The CDR3 DNA sequence: TGTGCCAGCAGCCGGGTGGGACGGTCAAGCTCCTACGAGCAGTACTTC.

This clone appeared a few times. The V and J genes are TRBV29-1 and TRBJ1-1, with 8 bases fitting TRBD1. The germline gives CDR1 SQVTM, CDR2 ANQGSEA. The V gene end was trimmed by 7 bases and the J gene end by 7 bases; junction bases not matched to a gene: 8. The CDR3 sequence is 12 residues long. The chain's CDR3 is CSALKQGVEAFF. DNA for the CDR3: TGCAGCGCACTCAAACAGGGGGTTGAAGCTTTCTTT.

This chain connects TRBV20-1 to TRBJ2-7; 7 bases fit TRBD1. The V segment lost 3 bases and the J segment 5 bases; nucleotides outside the gene matches: 7. Germline V gene sequence: CDR1 DFQATT, CDR2 SNEGSKA (reference sequence). The CDR3 has 13 residues. CDR3 coding DNA: TGCAGTGCTAGTGGACAGGTGATTAACGAGCAGTACTTC. It codes for CSASGQVINEQYF.

The chain has TRBV7-9 and TRBJ2-1; D not certain. Trimming removed 5 bases at V and 0 bases at J, with 14 bases between. This CDR3 comprises 16 residues. Germline loops: CDR1 SEHNR, CDR2 FQNEAQ (reference sequence). This CDR3 is CASSTLPLSSYNEQFF. CDR3 coding DNA: TGTGCCAGCAGCACCCTGCCCCTGAGCTCCTACAATGAGCAGTTCTTC.

This sequence joins TRBV5-1 and TRBJ1-6, with 7 bases fitting TRBD1. The CDR3 totals 14 residues. Germline V gene data show CDR1 as SGHRS and CDR2 as YFSETQ. With 4 bases clipped from V and 10 bases from J, the junction kept 8 bases outside the gene matches. The CDR3 is CASSTETGKSPLHF. CDR3 DNA sequence: TGCGCCAGCAGCACGGAGACAGGGAAGTCACCCCTCCACTTT.

The chain has TRBV6-4 and TRBJ2-2, with D maybe TRBD1 (5 bases). CDR3 length equals 13 residues. Between the trimmed V and J ends, which lost 4 bases and 4 bases, there was a span of 7 bases. Germline V gene lookup returns CDR1 MRHNA and CDR2 SNTAGT. CDR3 residues: CASSVDSTGELFF. CDR3 DNA sequence: TGTGCCAGCAGTGTCGACAGCACCGGGGAGCTGTTTTTT.